This section outlines one T cell receptor (beta chain) sequence together with its context. The antigen it binds to is not known. The sequenced fragment ends 3 residues before the CDR3 boundary, so the rest is inferred from the germline J gene. The entry originates in a study of T cells in women clearing cervical HPV infection listed by TCRdb under 2018. Notes on the research overall: The cases were about two dozen women with histologically confirmed HPV16-related CIN3 or worse, and 2 of those women had invasive cancers. Controls were more than 20 women whose single incident HPV16 infection cleared within 12 months without precancer or cancer developing. Blood from cases was drawn at the visit where the lesion was first identified, while blood from controls was drawn once the infection was no longer detected. For cases, a median interval of 149 days, with an interquartile range of about 90 to 210 days, was observed between lesion detection and blood sampling. HLA typing was available for only a few women, so HLA type could not be excluded as a confounder. This exploratory proof-of-principle case-control study, nested within the Guanacaste HPV Natural History Study in Costa Rica, compared TCR repertoires among women with different cervical HPV16 outcomes. Cases and controls were matched on year of sample collection and on age within five years. Cases had a median age of around 32 years and controls had a median age of 38, with no significant differences in baseline characteristics. The parent cohort enrolled 10,000 or so women aged 18 or older in Guanacaste, Costa Rica, during about 1993 to 1994 and followed them for approximately seven years. Quality controls consisted of five blinded duplicates per group, for a total of some 60 samples made up of 50 participants and roughly ten replicates. The study at large found these results: Because T-cell numbers per sample were unknown, differences in richness could reflect varying T-cell content rather than repertoire biology. Significantly higher TCR repertoire richness was observed in CIN3+ cases than in controls across sequencing depths, whereas no difference in evenness was found. Cases were distinguished from controls with an estimated AUC of about 0.8 by random forest classifiers combining richness and V gene abundances. Whether associations preceded infection or resulted from infection could not be shown with the cross-sectional design, and effector/memory subsets and HPV-specific T cells were not isolated. TRBV6-7 relative abundance was lower in cases than in controls (roughly 0.12% versus 0.17%; Bonferroni P = 0.0008).

Its CDR3 holds 15 amino acids, cysteine through phenylalanine. Part of the CDR3 DNA is given, 36 bases translated from base 1. The junction shows trimming of 4 bases on V and 0 bases on J, and the gene matches do not reach 4 bases of it. The germline V gene encodes CDR1 SNHLY and CDR2 FYNNEI. The immunoSEQ assay used multiplex PCR to amplify TCR beta CDR3 regions from an average of about 1,200 ng of genomic DNA per sample. To correct primer bias, the assay used a complete synthetic TCR repertoire to set an amplification baseline. Amplicons were sequenced on the Illumina platform. As for the original processing: Sequence errors were corrected by clustering with frequency ratios and a modified nearest-neighbor algorithm, and the sequences were then analyzed in the immunoSEQ Analyzer using IMGT gene definitions. At each rarefaction depth, TCR richness and evenness were averaged across 20 rarefaction repeats, and samples with fewer sequences than that depth were excluded. Wilcoxon rank sum tests with FDR correction were used to compare V, D and J gene relative abundances between the groups. For the blinded duplicates, the intraclass correlation was 95% to 96% for TCR richness and averaged roughly 75% across more than 60 gene segments. This immuneACCESS table, as held by TCRdb, lists in-frame sequences with V and J called but not all clones. Of the missing ones, under half trace to an unresolved V gene in checked studies; the others have no known cause. D and trimming were read from the DNA, whereas the V and J calls and clone size are those reported in that table. This sample's listing comprises under 50,000 clones. The leading ten clones occupy around 6.4% of the sample.

Every participant had a single incident cervical HPV16 infection, and prevalent HPV16 infections were excluded. Cervical HPV DNA was detected with MY09/MY11 PCR, and genotyping was done by dot-blot hybridization. About 15 mL of heparinized blood were centrifuged, and the buffy coat was aliquoted, frozen at -30°C, then stored at -80°C. QIAGEN kits were used to extract genomic DNA from the buffy coat specimens. The chain uses TRBV2 and TRBJ2-7, with 9 central nucleotides matching TRBD2. The receptor was derived from a woman between 18 and 69 years old with a cervical HPV16 infection that either progressed to CIN3+ or cleared (not recorded which). Specimen: blood buffy coat. CDR3 bases read: TGTGCCAGCAGTGTCCAGCGGGGGGTCTCCTACGAG. Its translation reads: CASSVQRGVSYE. The entire CDR3 is CASSVQRGVSYEQYF.